This T cell receptor beta chain was captured by sequencing in a study of blood T cell repertoires in COVID-19. Across the study: Acute and convalescent COVID-19 specimens originated in the United States, Italy and Spain.

CDR3 size: 15 residues. With 4 bases removed from V and 4 bases from J, the gap between germline ends came to 15 bases. The germline CDR1 and CDR2 sequences are SGDLS and YYNGEE. The data were produced by immunoSEQ multiplex PCR, yet TCRdb's version contains in-frame clones alone and is incomplete. This table has more than 80,000 clones, about 70% appearing once. This clone was picked up one time. The V call is TRBV9, the J call TRBJ1-5, with D perhaps matching TRBD1 (6 bases). The receptor's source is a woman older than 75 with active or convalescent COVID-19. Source material: peripheral blood. The CDR3 protein is CASSPRRGSNQPQHF. CDR3 DNA sequence: TGTGCCAGCAGCCCCCGTAGGGGGTCTAATCAGCCCCAGCATTTT.